This T cell receptor (beta chain) was captured in a study of blood T cell repertoires in COVID-19. V lost 4 bases and J lost 3, with 7 bases in between. Germline V lookup: CDR1 MNHEY, CDR2 SVGAGI. The CDR3 is 12 residues long. Measured with immunoSEQ multiplex PCR; TCRdb has only the in-frame clones, and not every one. The sample lists 200,000 to 250,000 clones; approximately 86% were seen once. The receptor comes from a woman aged 45 to 65 who had recovered from COVID-19. What was sequenced was PBMCs or T cells enriched from blood (not recorded which). The V gene is TRBV6-5, the J gene TRBJ2-7, with D possibly matching TRBD2 (6 bases). This chain's CDR3 is CASSSGDYEQYF. CDR3 nucleotides: TGTGCCAGCAGTTCGGGAGACTACGAGCAGTACTTC.